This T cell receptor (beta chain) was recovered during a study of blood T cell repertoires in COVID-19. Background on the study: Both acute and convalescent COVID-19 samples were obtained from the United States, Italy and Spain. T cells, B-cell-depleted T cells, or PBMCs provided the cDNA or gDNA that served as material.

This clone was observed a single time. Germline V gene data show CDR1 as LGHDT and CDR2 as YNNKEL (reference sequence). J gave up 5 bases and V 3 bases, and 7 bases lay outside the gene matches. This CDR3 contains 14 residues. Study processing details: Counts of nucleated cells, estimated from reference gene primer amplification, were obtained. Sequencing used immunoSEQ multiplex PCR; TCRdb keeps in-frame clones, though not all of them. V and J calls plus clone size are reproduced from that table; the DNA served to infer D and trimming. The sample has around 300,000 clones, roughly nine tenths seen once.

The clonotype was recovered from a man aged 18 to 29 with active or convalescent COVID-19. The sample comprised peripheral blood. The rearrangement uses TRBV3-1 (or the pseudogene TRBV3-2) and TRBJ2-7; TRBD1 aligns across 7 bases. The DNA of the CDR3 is TGTGCCAGCAGCCAGACTACAGGGGCCCACGAGCAGTACTTC. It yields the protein CASSQTTGAHEQYF.